These T cell receptor beta chains were read from a single sample in a study of cytomegalovirus exposure and HLA in healthy donors. Profiled with immunoSEQ multiplex PCR; TCRdb holds only in-frame clones, not every one. The ten top clones account for approximately 0.93%, within a sample of 100,000 to 150,000 clones. Sequencing was carried out using PBMCs. Source of these receptors: a man younger than 35 in good health and CMV-seronegative. Each CDR3 is given with its conserved first and last residue. The D gene is left open where the match is weak.

j_call: TRBJ1-1; v_call: TRBV29-1; d_call: .; cdr3_aa: CSVEASLAETEAFF; cdr3_nt: TGCAGCGTTGAAGCGTCGCTTGCTGAGACTGAAGCTTTCTTT
j_call: TRBJ2-3; v_call: TRBV19; d_call: .; cdr3_aa: CASSGPVRRDTQYF; cdr3_nt: TGTGCCAGCAGCGGACCGGTCAGAAGAGATACGCAGTATTTT
j_call: TRBJ1-5; v_call: TRBV5-6; d_call: .; cdr3_aa: CANSWRGLGNQPQHF; cdr3_nt: TGTGCCAACAGCTGGCGGGGGTTGGGCAATCAGCCCCAGCATTTT
j_call: TRBJ2-7; v_call: TRBV7-9; d_call: TRBD2; cdr3_aa: CASTQDGTSGVSSYEQYF; cdr3_nt: TGTGCCAGCACCCAAGACGGGACTAGCGGCGTTAGCTCCTACGAGCAGTACTTC
j_call: TRBJ1-1; v_call: TRBV11-2; d_call: .; cdr3_aa: CASSPVAMNTEAFF; cdr3_nt: TGTGCCAGCAGCCCGGTCGCCATGAACACTGAAGCTTTCTTT
j_call: TRBJ2-5; v_call: TRBV5-1; d_call: .; cdr3_aa: CASSPGDSGTQYF; cdr3_nt: TGCGCCAGCAGCCCGGGTGACTCTGGGACCCAGTACTTC
j_call: TRBJ2-1; v_call: TRBV15; d_call: TRBD2; cdr3_aa: CATSRGGASGRYNEQFF; cdr3_nt: TGTGCCACCAGCAGAGGTGGGGCTAGCGGGCGTTACAATGAGCAGTTCTTC
j_call: TRBJ2-2; v_call: TRBV5-6; d_call: .; cdr3_aa: CASTPSRGTGELFF; cdr3_nt: TGTGCCAGCACCCCTTCCAGGGGCACCGGGGAGCTGTTTTTT
j_call: TRBJ2-7; v_call: TRBV4-2; d_call: TRBD2; cdr3_aa: CASSPVTTGTTPLKQYF; cdr3_nt: TGTGCCAGCAGCCCGGTGACGACCGGGACTACCCCCCTGAAGCAGTACTTC
j_call: TRBJ1-1; v_call: TRBV7-8; d_call: .; cdr3_aa: CASSLVRQFTEAFF; cdr3_nt: TGTGCCAGCAGCTTAGTACGACAGTTCACTGAAGCTTTCTTT
j_call: TRBJ1-1; v_call: TRBV27; d_call: TRBD1; cdr3_aa: CASSLDRATEAFF; cdr3_nt: TGTGCCAGCAGTTTGGACAGGGCAACTGAAGCTTTCTTT
j_call: TRBJ2-7; v_call: TRBV27; d_call: .; cdr3_aa: CASSLSRGTRSYEQYF; cdr3_nt: TGTGCCAGCAGTTTGAGTAGGGGCACCCGCTCCTACGAGCAGTACTTC
j_call: TRBJ1-5; v_call: TRBV30; d_call: TRBD1; cdr3_aa: CAWSQSTGTGTSQPQHF; cdr3_nt: TGTGCCTGGAGCCAATCGACCGGGACAGGGACATCTCAGCCCCAGCATTTT
j_call: TRBJ1-1; v_call: TRBV6-1; d_call: .; cdr3_aa: CASTGWPLSTEAFF; cdr3_nt: TGTGCCAGCACAGGATGGCCTTTAAGTACTGAAGCTTTCTTT
j_call: TRBJ1-5; v_call: TRBV5-6; d_call: .; cdr3_aa: CASSLLNLQDQPQHF; cdr3_nt: TGTGCCAGCAGCTTGTTAAATCTCCAGGATCAGCCCCAGCATTTT
j_call: TRBJ2-3; v_call: TRBV5-4; d_call: TRBD1; cdr3_aa: CASTPRDRGGGMAQYF; cdr3_nt: TGTGCCAGCACCCCCCGGGACAGGGGAGGGGGAATGGCGCAGTATTTT
j_call: TRBJ2-3; v_call: TRBV5-1; d_call: TRBD2; cdr3_aa: CASRLAVSTDTQYF; cdr3_nt: TGCGCCAGCAGACTAGCGGTGAGCACAGATACGCAGTATTTT
j_call: TRBJ1-5; v_call: TRBV6-5; d_call: .; cdr3_aa: CASSRQGNQPQHF; cdr3_nt: TGTGCCAGCAGTCGACAGGGCAATCAGCCCCAGCATTTT
j_call: TRBJ1-1; v_call: TRBV5-4; d_call: .; cdr3_aa: CASSGQSEAFF; cdr3_nt: TGTGCCAGCAGTGGACAGTCTGAAGCTTTCTTT
j_call: TRBJ1-3; v_call: TRBV29-1; d_call: TRBD1; cdr3_aa: CSARTGTNSGNTIYF; cdr3_nt: TGCAGCGCTCGGACAGGAACTAACTCTGGAAACACCATATATTTT
j_call: TRBJ2-1; v_call: TRBV30; d_call: TRBD2; cdr3_aa: CAWSKLAGGPYNEQFF; cdr3_nt: TGTGCCTGGTCAAAACTAGCGGGAGGGCCTTACAATGAGCAGTTCTTC
j_call: TRBJ2-5; v_call: TRBV2; d_call: TRBD2; cdr3_aa: CASSAPSGSQETQYF; cdr3_nt: TGTGCCAGCAGCGCTCCTAGCGGGAGCCAAGAGACCCAGTACTTC
j_call: TRBJ1-5; v_call: TRBV28; d_call: .; cdr3_aa: CASSFPSNQPQHF; cdr3_nt: TGTGCCAGCAGTTTCCCAAGCAATCAGCCCCAGCATTTT
j_call: TRBJ1-1; v_call: TRBV14; d_call: .; cdr3_aa: CASSHLGRGNTEAFF; cdr3_nt: TGTGCCAGCAGCCATCTCGGCAGAGGGAACACTGAAGCTTTCTTT
j_call: TRBJ2-7; v_call: TRBV21-1; d_call: .; cdr3_aa: CASSKTAGQKFYEQYF; cdr3_nt: TGTGCCAGCAGCAAGACTGCCGGACAGAAATTCTACGAGCAGTACTTC
j_call: TRBJ2-3; v_call: TRBV5-4; d_call: TRBD2; cdr3_aa: CASSPRSGASTDTQYF; cdr3_nt: TGTGCCAGCAGCCCTAGGAGCGGGGCCAGCACAGATACGCAGTATTTT
j_call: TRBJ1-4; v_call: TRBV19; d_call: .; cdr3_aa: CASSIQGFTNEKLFF; cdr3_nt: TGTGCCAGTAGTATTCAGGGGTTTACTAATGAAAAACTGTTTTTT
j_call: TRBJ2-3; v_call: TRBV9; d_call: TRBD2; cdr3_aa: CASSPNPGLAVKDTQYF; cdr3_nt: TGTGCCAGCAGCCCTAATCCGGGACTAGCGGTAAAAGATACGCAGTATTTT
j_call: TRBJ2-1; v_call: TRBV5-1; d_call: TRBD2; cdr3_aa: CASTSPPGLAGVNEQFF; cdr3_nt: TGCGCCAGCACCTCACCCCCCGGACTAGCGGGAGTAAATGAGCAGTTCTTC
j_call: TRBJ2-7; v_call: TRBV5-1; d_call: TRBD1; cdr3_aa: CASSLGPDRGDPYEQYF; cdr3_nt: TGCGCCAGCAGCTTGGGTCCCGACAGGGGAGACCCCTACGAGCAGTACTTC
j_call: TRBJ1-2; v_call: TRBV27; d_call: .; cdr3_aa: CASSERTPLLGGYTF; cdr3_nt: TGTGCCAGCAGTGAAAGGACACCCCTATTGGGTGGCTACACCTTC
j_call: TRBJ2-7; v_call: TRBV30; d_call: TRBD1; cdr3_aa: CAWSVGTHRGYEQYF; cdr3_nt: TGTGCCTGGAGTGTTGGAACCCACAGGGGCTACGAGCAGTACTTC
j_call: TRBJ1-5; v_call: TRBV5-6; d_call: TRBD1; cdr3_aa: CASSPRDRAHQPQHF; cdr3_nt: TGTGCCAGCAGCCCCCGGGACAGGGCACATCAGCCCCAGCATTTT
j_call: TRBJ2-5; v_call: TRBV9; d_call: .; cdr3_aa: CASSRTYPQETQYF; cdr3_nt: TGTGCCAGCAGCCGGACTTACCCGCAAGAGACCCAGTACTTC
j_call: TRBJ2-7; v_call: TRBV18; d_call: TRBD2; cdr3_aa: CASSPVPGGGRDEQYF; cdr3_nt: TGTGCCAGCTCACCAGTCCCGGGAGGGGGGAGAGACGAGCAGTACTTC
j_call: TRBJ1-2; v_call: TRBV7-9; d_call: .; cdr3_aa: CASSATSANYGYTF; cdr3_nt: TGTGCCAGCAGCGCCACATCAGCTAACTATGGCTACACCTTC
j_call: TRBJ1-1; v_call: TRBV11-2; d_call: TRBD1; cdr3_aa: CASSRGQGAWGTEAFF; cdr3_nt: TGTGCCAGCAGCCGTGGACAGGGGGCATGGGGCACTGAAGCTTTCTTT
j_call: TRBJ2-3; v_call: TRBV7-9; d_call: .; cdr3_aa: CASSPTDTQYF; cdr3_nt: TGTGCCAGCAGCCCGACAGATACGCAGTATTTT
j_call: TRBJ2-3; v_call: TRBV7-2; d_call: TRBD1; cdr3_aa: CASKTGGSDTQYF; cdr3_nt: TGTGCCAGCAAAACAGGGGGCTCGGATACGCAGTATTTT
j_call: TRBJ1-6; v_call: TRBV7-8; d_call: .; cdr3_aa: CASSQLGASSPLHF; cdr3_nt: TGTGCCAGCAGCCAATTGGGGGCTAGTTCACCCCTCCACTTT